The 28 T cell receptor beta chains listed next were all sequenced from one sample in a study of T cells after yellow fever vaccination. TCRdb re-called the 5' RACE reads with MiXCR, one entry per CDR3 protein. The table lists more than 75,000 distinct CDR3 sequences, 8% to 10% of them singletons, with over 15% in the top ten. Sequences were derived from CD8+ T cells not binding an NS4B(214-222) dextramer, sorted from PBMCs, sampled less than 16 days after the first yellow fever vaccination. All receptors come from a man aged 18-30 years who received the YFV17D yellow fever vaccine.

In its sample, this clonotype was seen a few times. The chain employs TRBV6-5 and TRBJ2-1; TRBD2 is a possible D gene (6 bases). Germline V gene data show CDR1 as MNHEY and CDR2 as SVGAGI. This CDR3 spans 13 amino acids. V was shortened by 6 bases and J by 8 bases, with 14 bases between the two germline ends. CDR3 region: CASRPGLGDEQFF. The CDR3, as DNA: TGTGCCAGCAGACCGGGACTTGGGGATGAGCAGTTCTTC.

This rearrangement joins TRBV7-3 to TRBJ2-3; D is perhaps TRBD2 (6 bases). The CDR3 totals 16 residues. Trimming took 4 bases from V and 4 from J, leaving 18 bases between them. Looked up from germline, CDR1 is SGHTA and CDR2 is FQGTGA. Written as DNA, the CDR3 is TGTGCCAGCAGCTCTACGGCGGGGCTAGGGGCAGATACGCAGTATTTT. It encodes CASSSTAGLGADTQYF.

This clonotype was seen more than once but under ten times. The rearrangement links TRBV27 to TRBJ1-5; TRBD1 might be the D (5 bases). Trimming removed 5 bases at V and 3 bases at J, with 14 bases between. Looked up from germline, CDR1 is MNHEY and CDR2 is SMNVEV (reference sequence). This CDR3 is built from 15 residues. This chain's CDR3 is CASSQWLGTNQPQHF. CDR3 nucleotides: TGTGCCAGCAGTCAATGGTTGGGGACCAATCAGCCCCAGCATTTT.

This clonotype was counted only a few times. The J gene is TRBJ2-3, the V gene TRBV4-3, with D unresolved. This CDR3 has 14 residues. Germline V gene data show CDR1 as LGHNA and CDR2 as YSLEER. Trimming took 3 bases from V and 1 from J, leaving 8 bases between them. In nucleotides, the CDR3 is TGCGCCAGCAGCCACACACGGGGCACAGATACGCAGTATTTT. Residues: CASSHTRGTDTQYF.

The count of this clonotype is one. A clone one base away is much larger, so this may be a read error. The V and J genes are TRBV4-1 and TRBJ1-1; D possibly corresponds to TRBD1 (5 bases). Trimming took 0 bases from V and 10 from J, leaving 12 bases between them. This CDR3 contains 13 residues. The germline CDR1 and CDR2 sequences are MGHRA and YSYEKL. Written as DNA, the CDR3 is TGCGCCAGCAGCCAAGATGGGGCAGGGCGAGCTTTCTTT. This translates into CASSQDGAGRAFF.

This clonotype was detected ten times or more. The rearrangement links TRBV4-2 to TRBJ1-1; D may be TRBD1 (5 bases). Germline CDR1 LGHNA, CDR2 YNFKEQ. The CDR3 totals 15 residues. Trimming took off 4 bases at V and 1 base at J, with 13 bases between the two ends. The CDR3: CASSRNPGGNTEAFF. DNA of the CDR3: TGTGCCAGCAGCCGAAACCCGGGGGGGAACACTGAAGCTTTCTTT.

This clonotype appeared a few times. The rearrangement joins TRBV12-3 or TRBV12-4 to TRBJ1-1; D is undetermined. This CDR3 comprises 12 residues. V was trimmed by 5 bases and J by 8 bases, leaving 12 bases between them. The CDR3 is CASSPIGLEAFF. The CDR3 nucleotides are TGTGCCAGCAGTCCGATTGGATTAGAAGCTTTCTTT.

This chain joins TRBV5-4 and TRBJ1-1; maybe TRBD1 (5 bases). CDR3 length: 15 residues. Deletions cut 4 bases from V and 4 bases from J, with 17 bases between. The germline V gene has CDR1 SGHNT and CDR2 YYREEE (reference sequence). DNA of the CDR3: TGTGCCAGCAGCCAACCCTCGACAGAGACCACTGAAGCTTTCTTT. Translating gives CASSQPSTETTEAFF. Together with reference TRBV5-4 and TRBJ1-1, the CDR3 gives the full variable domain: ETGVTQSPTHLIKTRGQQVTLRCSSQSGHNTVSWYQQALGQGPQFIFQYYREEENGRGNFPPRFSGLQFPNYSSELNVNALELDDSALYLCASSQPSTETTEAFFGQGTRLTVV.

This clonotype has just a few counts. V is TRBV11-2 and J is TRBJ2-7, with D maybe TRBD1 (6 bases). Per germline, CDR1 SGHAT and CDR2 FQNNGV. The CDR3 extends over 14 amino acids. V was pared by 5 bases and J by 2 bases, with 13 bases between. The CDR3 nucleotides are TGTGCCAGCAGCCCTCCACAGGGAGCCTACGAGCAGTACGTC. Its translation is CASSPPQGAYEQYV.

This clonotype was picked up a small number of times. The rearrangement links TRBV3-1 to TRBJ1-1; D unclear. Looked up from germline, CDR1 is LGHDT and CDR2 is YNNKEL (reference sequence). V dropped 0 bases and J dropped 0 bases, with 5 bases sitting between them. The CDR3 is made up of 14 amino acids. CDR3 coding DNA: TGTGCCAGCAGCCAAGACGTAGTGAACACTGAAGCTTTCTTT. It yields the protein CASSQDVVNTEAFF. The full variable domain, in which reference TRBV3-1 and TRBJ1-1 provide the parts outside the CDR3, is DTAVSQTPKYLVTQMGNDKSIKCEQNLGHDTMYWYKQDSKKFLKIMFSYNNKELIINETVPNRFSPKSPDKAHLNLHINSLELGDSAVYFCASSQDVVNTEAFFGQGTRLTVV.

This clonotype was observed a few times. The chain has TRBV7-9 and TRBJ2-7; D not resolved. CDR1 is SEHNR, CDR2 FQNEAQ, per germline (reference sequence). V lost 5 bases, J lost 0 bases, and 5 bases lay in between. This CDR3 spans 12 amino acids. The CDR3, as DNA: TGTGCCAGCAGCCCGGTCTCCTACGAGCAGTACTTC. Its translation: CASSPVSYEQYF. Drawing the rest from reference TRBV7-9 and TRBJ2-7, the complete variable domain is DTGVSQNPRHKITKRGQNVTFRCDPISEHNRLYWYRQTLGQGPEFLTYFQNEAQLEKSRLLSDRFSAERPKGSFSTLEIQRTEQGDSAMYLCASSPVSYEQYFGPGTRLTVT.

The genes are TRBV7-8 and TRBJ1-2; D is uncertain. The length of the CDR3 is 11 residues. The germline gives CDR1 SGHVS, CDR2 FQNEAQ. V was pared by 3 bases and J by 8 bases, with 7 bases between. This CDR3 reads CASSFGSGYTF. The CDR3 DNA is TGTGCCAGCAGCTTTGGGTCAGGCTACACCTTC.

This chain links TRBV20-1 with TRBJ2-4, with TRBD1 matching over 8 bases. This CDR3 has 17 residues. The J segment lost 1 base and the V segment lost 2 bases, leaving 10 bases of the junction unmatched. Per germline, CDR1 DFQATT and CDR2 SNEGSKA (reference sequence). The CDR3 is CSARKTWTGPAKNIQYF. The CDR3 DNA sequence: TGCAGTGCTAGAAAGACTTGGACAGGGCCTGCCAAAAACATTCAGTACTTC.

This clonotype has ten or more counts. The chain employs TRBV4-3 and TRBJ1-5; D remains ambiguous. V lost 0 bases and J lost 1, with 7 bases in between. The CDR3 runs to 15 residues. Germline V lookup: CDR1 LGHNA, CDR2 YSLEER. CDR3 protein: CASSQDTGSNQPQHF. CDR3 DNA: TGCGCCAGCAGCCAAGATACCGGGAGCAATCAGCCCCAGCATTTT.

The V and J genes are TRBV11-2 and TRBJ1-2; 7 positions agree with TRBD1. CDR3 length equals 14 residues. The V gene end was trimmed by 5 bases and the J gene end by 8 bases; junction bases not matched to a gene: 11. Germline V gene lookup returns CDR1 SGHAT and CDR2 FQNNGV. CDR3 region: CASSPLVTGIGYTF. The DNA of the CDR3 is TGTGCCAGCAGCCCTCTAGTGACAGGGATCGGCTACACCTTC.

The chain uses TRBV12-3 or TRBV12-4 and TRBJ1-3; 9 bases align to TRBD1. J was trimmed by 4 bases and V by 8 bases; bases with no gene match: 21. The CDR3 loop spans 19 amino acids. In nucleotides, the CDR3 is TGTGCCAGCGCCTCCGGGTGGGACAGGGAGGAGACGAGGGGAAACACCATATATTTT. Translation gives CASASGWDREETRGNTIYF.

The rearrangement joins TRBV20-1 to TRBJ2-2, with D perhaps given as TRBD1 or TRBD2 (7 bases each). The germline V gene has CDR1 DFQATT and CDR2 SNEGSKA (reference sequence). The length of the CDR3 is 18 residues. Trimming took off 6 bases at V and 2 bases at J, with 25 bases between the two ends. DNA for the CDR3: TGCAGTGCCCCCGTCGCAGGGGGGGGCCTGTATAACACCGGGGAGCTGTTTTTT. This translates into CSAPVAGGGLYNTGELFF.

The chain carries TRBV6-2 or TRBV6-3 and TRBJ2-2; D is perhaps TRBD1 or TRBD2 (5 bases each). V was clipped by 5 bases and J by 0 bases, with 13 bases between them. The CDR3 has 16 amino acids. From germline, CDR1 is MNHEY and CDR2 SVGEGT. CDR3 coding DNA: TGTGCCAGCAGTCCCCCCGGGGCCTCGAACACCGGGGAGCTGTTTTTT. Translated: CASSPPGASNTGELFF.

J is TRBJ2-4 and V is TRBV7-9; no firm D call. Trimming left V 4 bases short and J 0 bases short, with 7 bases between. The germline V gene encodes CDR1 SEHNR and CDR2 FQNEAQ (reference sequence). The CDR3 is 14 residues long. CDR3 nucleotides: TGTGCCAGCAGCTCCCTGATAGCCAAAAACATTCAGTACTTC. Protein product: CASSSLIAKNIQYF.

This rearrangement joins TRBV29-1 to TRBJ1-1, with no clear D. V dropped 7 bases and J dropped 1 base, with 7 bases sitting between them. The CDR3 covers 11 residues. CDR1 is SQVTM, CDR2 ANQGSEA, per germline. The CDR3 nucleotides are TGCAGCGCTATCGAGAACACTGAAGCTTTCTTT. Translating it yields CSAIENTEAFF.

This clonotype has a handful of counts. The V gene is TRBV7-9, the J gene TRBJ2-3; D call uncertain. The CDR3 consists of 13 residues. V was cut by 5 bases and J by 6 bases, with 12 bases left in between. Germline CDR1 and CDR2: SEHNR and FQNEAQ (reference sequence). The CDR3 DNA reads TGTGCCAGCAGCACCCCCCTTACCGATACGCAGTATTTT. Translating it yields CASSTPLTDTQYF.

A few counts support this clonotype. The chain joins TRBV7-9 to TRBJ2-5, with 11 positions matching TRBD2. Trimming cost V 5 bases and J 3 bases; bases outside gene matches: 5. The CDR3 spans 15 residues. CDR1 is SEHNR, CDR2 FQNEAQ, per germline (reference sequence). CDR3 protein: CASSLGLADKETQYF. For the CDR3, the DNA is TGTGCCAGCAGCCTGGGACTAGCGGATAAAGAGACCCAGTACTTC.

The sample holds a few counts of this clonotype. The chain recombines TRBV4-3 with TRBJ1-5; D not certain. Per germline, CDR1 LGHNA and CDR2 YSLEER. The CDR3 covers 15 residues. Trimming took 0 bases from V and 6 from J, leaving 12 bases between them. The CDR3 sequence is CASSQDRTVGQPQHF. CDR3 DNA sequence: TGCGCCAGCAGCCAAGATAGGACGGTTGGTCAGCCCCAGCATTTT.

This chain's CDR3 is CAWSAFGGGYTF. CDR3 bases: TGTGCCTGGAGTGCATTTGGTGGAGGGTACACCTTC. The V and J genes are TRBV30 and TRBJ1-2; D is ambiguous. The CDR3 is 12 amino acids. Trimming took off 1 base at V and 11 bases at J, with 14 bases between the two ends. Germline CDR1 and CDR2: GTSNPN and SVGIG (reference sequence).

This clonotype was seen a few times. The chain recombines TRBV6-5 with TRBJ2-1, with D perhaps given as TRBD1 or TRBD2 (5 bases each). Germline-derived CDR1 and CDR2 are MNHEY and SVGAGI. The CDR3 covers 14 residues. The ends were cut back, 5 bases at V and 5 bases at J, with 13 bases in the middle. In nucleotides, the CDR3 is TGTGCCAGCAGTACCCGAGGGGACCACAATGAGCAGTTCTTC. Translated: CASSTRGDHNEQFF.

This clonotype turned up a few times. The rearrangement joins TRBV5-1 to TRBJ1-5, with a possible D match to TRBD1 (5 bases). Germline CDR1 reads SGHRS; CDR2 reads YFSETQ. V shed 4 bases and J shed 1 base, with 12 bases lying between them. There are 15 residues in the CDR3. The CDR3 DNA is TGCGCCAGCAGCACTCTGGGGGGGAGCAATCAGCCCCAGCATTTT. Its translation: CASSTLGGSNQPQHF.

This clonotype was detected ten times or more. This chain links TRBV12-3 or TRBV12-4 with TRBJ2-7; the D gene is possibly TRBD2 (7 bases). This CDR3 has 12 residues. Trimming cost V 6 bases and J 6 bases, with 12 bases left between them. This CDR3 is CASSSGGLEQYV. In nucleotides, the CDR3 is TGTGCCAGCAGCTCGGGGGGCCTCGAGCAGTACGTC.

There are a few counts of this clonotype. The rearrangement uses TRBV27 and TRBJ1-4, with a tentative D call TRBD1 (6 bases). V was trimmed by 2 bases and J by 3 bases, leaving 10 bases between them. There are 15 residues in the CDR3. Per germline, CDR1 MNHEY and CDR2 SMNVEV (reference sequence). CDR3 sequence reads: CASSLQGLPNEKLFF. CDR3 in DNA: TGTGCCAGCAGTTTACAGGGGCTTCCTAATGAAAAACTGTTTTTT.